The clone carrying this TCR beta chain was recorded a few times. As yet, its antigen is unknown. CDR1 is SQVTM and CDR2 is ANQGSEA in the germline V gene. The V end lost 3 bases, the J end lost 2 bases, and 19 bases lay between the germline ends. This CDR3 contains 16 residues. The sample is drawn from a study of cytomegalovirus exposure and HLA in healthy donors. This PCR relied on a set of 60 Vbeta primers and 13 Jbeta primers. TCRdb's copy holds only in-frame clones and misses some; the assay was immunoSEQ multiplex PCR. The sample has 140,000 to 150,000 clones, around 78% seen once. Study observations and caveats: In a later analysis, common viral pathogens appeared linked to several of the most significant clusters.

The source is a man aged 40-50 years in good health and CMV-seropositive. V is TRBV29-1 and J is TRBJ1-2; the D gene is possibly TRBD1 (5 bases). Sequencing was done on a sample of PBMCs. This CDR3 is CSVDTWDPGLNYGYTF. The CDR3 region has the DNA TGCAGCGTTGACACGTGGGACCCCGGACTAAACTATGGCTACACCTTC.